The clone carrying this TCR beta chain was seen many times. The antigen is unknown. These data originate in a study of Graves' ophthalmopathy and Graves' hyperthyroidism. General study findings and limits: Separation of ophthalmopathy from stable hyperthyroidism was achieved by a 13-signature model, at approximately 87% sensitivity and approximately 84% specificity.

This CDR3 has 15 residues. V was shortened by 1 base and J by 1 base, with 10 bases between the two germline ends. The authors amplified TCR beta CDR3 regions from RNA transcripts. An opening RT-PCR round employed HTBI primers and preceded a second-round multiplex PCR. Each CDR3 protein gets one entry after TCRdb re-called the multiplex PCR reads with MiXCR. The sample yields about 620,000 distinct CDR3 sequences, 22% seen once. The genes are TRBV12-3 or TRBV12-4 and TRBJ1-1; D might be TRBD1 (5 bases). This clonotype was obtained from a woman in her late teens or twenties with stable Graves' hyperthyroidism. Some clones in this sample may be carry-over from other donors' samples. Sequenced sample: peripheral blood. The CDR3 DNA reads as TGTGCCAGCAGTTTAGGGGGGTGGGGGAACACTGAAGCTTTCTTT. The encoded protein is CASSLGGWGNTEAFF.